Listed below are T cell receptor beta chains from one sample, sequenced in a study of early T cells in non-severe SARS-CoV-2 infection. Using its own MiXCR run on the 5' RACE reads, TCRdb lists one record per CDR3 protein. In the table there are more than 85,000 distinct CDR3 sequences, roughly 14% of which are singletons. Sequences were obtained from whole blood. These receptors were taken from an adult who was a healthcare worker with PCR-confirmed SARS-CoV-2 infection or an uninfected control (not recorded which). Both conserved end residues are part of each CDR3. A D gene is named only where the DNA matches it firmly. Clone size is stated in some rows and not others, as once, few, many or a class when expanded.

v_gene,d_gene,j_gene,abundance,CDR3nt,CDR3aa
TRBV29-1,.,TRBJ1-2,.,TGCAGCGTTTCTACAGGGTCCCCAATTACCTATGGCTACACCTTC,CSVSTGSPITYGYTF
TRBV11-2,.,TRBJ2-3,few,TGTGCCAGCAGCTTAGGGAGCGGGCCAATAGATACGCAGTATTTT,CASSLGSGPIDTQYF
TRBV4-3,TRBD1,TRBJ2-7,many,TGCGCCAGCAGCCCCGGACAGGGCTCCTACGAGCAGTACTTC,CASSPGQGSYEQYF
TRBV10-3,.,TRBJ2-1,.,TGTGCCATCATAGAAGGGAATGAGCAGTTCTTC,CAIIEGNEQFF
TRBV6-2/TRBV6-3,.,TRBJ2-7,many,TGTGCCAGCACCAGACCCGCTGGCAACGAGCAGTACTTC,CASTRPAGNEQYF
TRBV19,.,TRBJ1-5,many,TGTGCCAGTAAGGGTTCCGGGGTAGAGAGCAATCAGCCCCAGCATTTT,CASKGSGVESNQPQHF
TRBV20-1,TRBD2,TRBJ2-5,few,TGCAGTGCCTCACCTAGCGGGAGTGGAGAGACCCAGTACTTC,CSASPSGSGETQYF
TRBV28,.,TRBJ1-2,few,TGTGCCAGCAGTTCCAGGTCCCCGCGGGGTAACACCTTC,CASSSRSPRGNTF
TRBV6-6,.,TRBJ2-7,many,TGTGCCAGCAGCCGGGACCACCTTTACGAGCAGTACTTC,CASSRDHLYEQYF
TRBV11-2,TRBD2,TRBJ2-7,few,TGTGCCAGCAGCGAACCGGGACTAGCGGGCAACGAGCAGTACTTC,CASSEPGLAGNEQYF
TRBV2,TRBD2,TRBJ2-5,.,TGTGCCAGCAAGCGGGACCTAGCGTCCCAAGAGACCCAGTACTTC,CASKRDLASQETQYF
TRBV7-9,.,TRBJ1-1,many,TGTGCCAGCAGCTTTGCGGCGAACACTGAAGCTTTCTTT,CASSFAANTEAFF
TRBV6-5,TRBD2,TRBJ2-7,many,TGTGCCAGCAGTTACTCGGGACTAGGCGAGCAGTACTTC,CASSYSGLGEQYF
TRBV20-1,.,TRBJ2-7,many,TGCAGTGCTAGAGATCTCGGATCATCCTACGAGCAGTACTTC,CSARDLGSSYEQYF
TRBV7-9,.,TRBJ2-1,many,TGTGCCAGCAGCTTAGGGAGGGGCGGTGAGCAGTTCTTC,CASSLGRGGEQFF
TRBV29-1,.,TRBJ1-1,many,TGCAGCGTAGCCCTACGAGGGAGTTCCTGGGCTTTCTTT,CSVALRGSSWAFF
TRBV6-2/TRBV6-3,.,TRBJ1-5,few,TGTGCCAGCAGTAAGGAAGGACAGAGAAATCAGCCCCAGCATTTT,CASSKEGQRNQPQHF
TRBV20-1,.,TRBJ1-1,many,TGCAGTGCTAAGGCTTGGGAGGGCACTGAAGCTTTCTTT,CSAKAWEGTEAFF
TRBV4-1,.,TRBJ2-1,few,TGCGCCAGCAGCCAGAAAGGCGAGTTAGCTGCTACCTACAATGAGCAGTTCTTC,CASSQKGELAATYNEQFF
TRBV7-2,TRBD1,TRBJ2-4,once,TGTGCCAGCAGCTTCGGACAGGGGGTAAACATTCAGTACTTC,CASSFGQGVNIQYF
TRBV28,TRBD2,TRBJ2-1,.,TGTGCCAGCAGTACTTCTAGCGGGAGCTCCTACAATGAGCAGTTCTTC,CASSTSSGSSYNEQFF
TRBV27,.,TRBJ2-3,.,TGTGCCAGCAGTTTTCGAGGGACAACCACAGATACGCAGTATTTT,CASSFRGTTTDTQYF
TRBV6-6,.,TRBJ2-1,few,TGTGCCAGCAGCCGACGGGACCGGCGGTCCAATGAGCAGTTCTTC,CASSRRDRRSNEQFF
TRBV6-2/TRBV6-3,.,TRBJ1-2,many,TGTGCCAGCAGTCTAGCGGGTGACGGCTACACCTTC,CASSLAGDGYTF
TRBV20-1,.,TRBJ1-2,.,TGCAGTGTCACAGACCGGGTTGTCACCTTC,CSVTDRVVTF
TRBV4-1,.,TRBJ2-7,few,TGCGCCAGCAGCCAAGCCCTCCAGGGGGCGGGAGGATCCTACGAGCAGTACTTC,CASSQALQGAGGSYEQYF
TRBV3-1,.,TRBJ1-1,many,TGTGCCAGCAGCTTAAGAGGAGCCTATGCTTTCTTT,CASSLRGAYAFF
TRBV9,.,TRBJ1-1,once,TGTGCCAGCAGCCCGACGACAGTCCCGGAAGACACTGAAGCTTTCTTT,CASSPTTVPEDTEAFF
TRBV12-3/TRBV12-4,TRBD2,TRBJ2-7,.,TGTGCCAGCAGTTCCAACCGACCCGCTAGCGGGAGAGGGAATGAGCAGTACTTC,CASSSNRPASGRGNEQYF
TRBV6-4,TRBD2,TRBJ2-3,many,TGTGCCAGCAGTCTAGCGGGACGACTCTTGAAGAAGTTTACTAGCACAGATACGCAGTATTTT,CASSLAGRLLKKFTSTDTQYF
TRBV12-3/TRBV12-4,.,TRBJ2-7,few,TGTGCCAGCAGGGGAGATGACTACGAGCAGTACTTC,CASRGDDYEQYF
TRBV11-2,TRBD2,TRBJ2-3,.,TGTGCCGGCAGCTCTCTAGCGGGAGGGCCCCCAAGCACAGATACGCAGTATTTT,CAGSSLAGGPPSTDTQYF
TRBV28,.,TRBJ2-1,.,TGTGCCAGCCGGGGACAGCGGGGGTCCTACAATGAGCAGTTCTTC,CASRGQRGSYNEQFF
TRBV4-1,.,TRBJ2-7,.,TGCGCCAGCAGCCAAGACTGGAACAGTGGCGAGCAGTACTTC,CASSQDWNSGEQYF
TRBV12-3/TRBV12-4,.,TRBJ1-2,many,TGTGCCAGCAGTTTACACAACTCTAACTATGGCTACACCTTC,CASSLHNSNYGYTF
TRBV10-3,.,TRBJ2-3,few,TGTGCCATCACAGATACGCAGTATTTT,CAITDTQYF
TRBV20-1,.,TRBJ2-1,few,TGCAGTTCGGACTTCTACAATGAGCAGTTCTTC,CSSDFYNEQFF
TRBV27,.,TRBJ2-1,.,TGTGCCAGCAGTTTTGTAGGGAATCAGTTCTTC,CASSFVGNQFF
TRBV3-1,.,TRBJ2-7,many,TGTGCCAGCAGCCAATCCCACGAGCAGTACTTC,CASSQSHEQYF
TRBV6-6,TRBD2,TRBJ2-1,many,TGTGCCAGCAGTTCTACTAGCGGGTACAATGAGCAGTTCTTC,CASSSTSGYNEQFF
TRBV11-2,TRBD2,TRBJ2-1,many,TGTGCCAGCAGCTTTCTAGCGGGTCGCTACAATGAGCAGTTCTTC,CASSFLAGRYNEQFF
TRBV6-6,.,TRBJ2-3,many,TGTGCCAGCAGCCCTAGCAAAAAAAGCACAGATACGCAGTATTTT,CASSPSKKSTDTQYF
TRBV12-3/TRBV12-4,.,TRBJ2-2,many,TGTGCCAGCAGTTCCCCTAGTCGCACCGGGGAGCTGTTTTTT,CASSSPSRTGELFF